This T cell receptor (beta chain) came from a study of cytomegalovirus exposure and HLA in healthy donors. Overall study results and limits: Sequencing depth roughly uniform across donors was assumed in presence/absence analyses. A further, later analysis showed that HLA-associated TCR beta chains (compared with equally common others) were more clonally expanded. In an earlier analysis, in fewer than 700 donors, most V segments appeared productive either ~87% or ~30% of the time.

The study sampled nominally healthy donors, though unrecorded immune exposures were likely. This clone appeared once. Its antigen is not identified. Vbeta (60) and Jbeta (13) primers were used in the PCR. Clones were sequenced by immunoSEQ multiplex PCR, and TCRdb holds only the in-frame ones, with some missing. The sample lists around 170,000 clones, roughly three quarters occurring once. Germline V CDR1 and CDR2: SGHRS, YFSETQ. Unmatched junction bases numbered 6, after V lost 1 base and J lost 3 bases. This CDR3 has 16 residues. Sequenced input: PBMCs. The sequence was obtained from a woman aged 40 to 49 in good health and CMV-seropositive. The V and J genes are TRBV5-1 and TRBJ2-1, with TRBD2 matching 8 bases. This CDR3 is CASSLISGGYYNEQFF. CDR3 nucleotide sequence: TGCGCCAGCAGCTTGATCAGCGGGGGATACTACAATGAGCAGTTCTTC.